The 29 T cell receptor beta chains in this list originate from one sample, sequenced in a study of T cells in Graves' hyperthyroidism and ophthalmopathy. Amplification of TCR beta CDR3 regions used RNA as the template. First-round RT-PCR of the TCR CDR3 relied on the HTBI primer set. TCRdb independently ran MiXCR on the multiplex PCR reads; one entry per CDR3 protein. The table has over 500,000 distinct CDR3 sequences, around 15% seen once; the top ten hold 25% to 30%. Sequenced material: blood. The receptor set was obtained from a woman in her thirties with Graves' ophthalmopathy.

This clonotype was counted at least ten times. The chain links TRBV28 to TRBJ1-6, with TRBD1 identical over 7 bases. CDR3 length equals 17 residues. CDR1 and CDR2 from the germline V gene are MDHEN and SYDVKM. V gave up 2 bases and J gave up 3 bases; unmatched junction bases: 7. CDR3 protein: CASSLRTTGSYNSPLHF. CDR3 nucleotide sequence: TGTGCCAGCAGTTTACGGACGACAGGGAGCTATAATTCACCCCTCCACTTT.

The chain recombines TRBV6-1 with TRBJ1-3; D call uncertain. Germline V gene lookup returns CDR1 MNHNS and CDR2 SASEGT. With 6 bases removed from V and 0 bases from J, the gap between germline ends came to 15 bases. The CDR3 is 16 residues long. The CDR3 DNA reads as TGTGCCAGCAGACTGGAAACTGGATACTCTGGAAACACCATATATTTT. Amino acid sequence: CASRLETGYSGNTIYF.

This clonotype came up many times. The rearrangement joins TRBV27 to TRBJ2-7; a possible D gene is TRBD1 (6 bases). This CDR3 spans 14 amino acids. Germline V gives CDR1 MNHEY, CDR2 SMNVEV (reference sequence). V lost 6 bases and J 4 bases, leaving 16 bases between the germline ends. The CDR3 here is CASRPSGTQYEQYF. CDR3 nucleotides: TGTGCCAGCAGGCCATCCGGGACACAGTACGAGCAGTACTTC.

At least ten counts were recorded for this clonotype. The chain is built from TRBV27 and TRBJ1-5; 9 nucleotides agree with TRBD1. CDR1 is MNHEY and CDR2 is SMNVEV in the germline V gene (reference sequence). V gave up 0 bases and J gave up 5 bases; unmatched junction bases: 8. The CDR3 contains 17 residues. Here the CDR3 reads CASSLSAGTGFDQPQHF. CDR3 nucleotides: TGTGCCAGCAGTTTATCGGCCGGGACAGGGTTCGATCAGCCCCAGCATTTT.

The rearrangement links TRBV6-1 to TRBJ2-3, with D possibly TRBD1 on 5 matching bases. Deletions cut 6 bases from V and 1 base from J, with 23 bases between. The CDR3 is 18 amino acids. Germline V gives CDR1 MNHNS, CDR2 SASEGT. The CDR3 DNA is TGTGCCAGCAGCCCCACCCTCAGGGCCTCCGGCCGCACAGATACGCAGTATTTT. It yields the protein CASSPTLRASGRTDTQYF.

The V and J genes are TRBV20-1 and TRBJ2-1; the D is unclear. In germline, CDR1 is DFQATT, CDR2 SNEGSKA (reference sequence). CDR3 length equals 14 residues. V dropped 4 bases and J dropped 2 bases, with 12 bases sitting between them. CDR3 DNA: TGCAGTGCTACCAGTCCCCCCCCCTACAATGAGCAGTTCTTC. It encodes CSATSPPPYNEQFF.

This clonotype has at least ten counts. V is TRBV20-1 and J is TRBJ1-1; D may be TRBD1 (5 bases). CDR1 and CDR2 from the germline V gene are DFQATT and SNEGSKA (reference sequence). V dropped 6 bases and J dropped 6 bases, with 17 bases sitting between them. The CDR3 consists of 13 residues. The CDR3 reads CSASGGAVPEAFF. In nucleotides, the CDR3 is TGCAGTGCGTCGGGAGGGGCCGTTCCTGAAGCTTTCTTT.

In its sample, this clonotype was seen many times. The V call is TRBV6-1, the J call TRBJ1-5; TRBD1 aligns across 9 bases. Germline trimming cut 6 bases from V and 7 bases from J; bases unmatched to any gene: 13. Germline CDR1 and CDR2: MNHNS and SASEGT. The CDR3 sequence is 16 residues long. This CDR3 reads CASSATTTGGKQPQHF. The CDR3 DNA follows: TGTGCCAGCAGCGCAACTACGACAGGGGGGAAGCAGCCCCAGCATTTT.

This clonotype was seen many times. J is TRBJ2-2 and V is TRBV5-1, with 13 positions matching TRBD2. The CDR3 consists of 17 residues. Per the germline V gene, CDR1 is SGHRS and CDR2 is YFSETQ. With V trimmed by 3 bases and J by 5 bases, 7 bases remained unmatched. The CDR3 DNA reads as TGCGCCAGCAGCTCCTCAGGGACTAGCGGGAAGACCGGGGAGCTGTTTTTT. Its protein product is CASSSSGTSGKTGELFF.

J is TRBJ1-1 and V is TRBV11-2; D is perhaps TRBD1 (5 bases). The CDR3 runs 12 residues. V lost 2 bases and J lost 11, with 12 bases in between. Germline V gives CDR1 SGHAT, CDR2 FQNNGV. CDR3 coding DNA: TGTGCCAGCAGCTTAACTCGGGGGTGGGCTTTCTTT. Translation gives CASSLTRGWAFF.

This clonotype was observed at least ten times. The chain employs TRBV28 and TRBJ1-2; weak D call: TRBD1 (5 bases). The CDR3 totals 14 residues. In germline, CDR1 is MDHEN, CDR2 SYDVKM. Trimming removed 7 bases at V and 3 bases at J, with 15 bases between. Written as DNA, the CDR3 is TGTGCCAGCATTACCGGGACGGTGGACTATGGCTACACCTTC. Translation: CASITGTVDYGYTF.

The genes are TRBV6-1 and TRBJ1-6, with 7 bases identical to TRBD1. The germline V gene encodes CDR1 MNHNS and CDR2 SASEGT. The V segment lost 4 bases and the J segment 8 bases; nucleotides outside the gene matches: 5. This CDR3 has 14 residues. This CDR3 reads CASSGQGWDSPLHF. The CDR3, as DNA: TGTGCCAGCAGTGGACAGGGATGGGATTCACCCCTCCACTTT.

The genes are TRBV6-1 and TRBJ1-4, with D perhaps matching TRBD1 (6 bases). Germline assignment: CDR1 MNHNS and CDR2 SASEGT. Trimming took off 4 bases at V and 4 bases at J, with 16 bases between the two ends. The CDR3 has 16 residues. CDR3 region: CASSVRQGRNNEKLFF. CDR3 bases: TGTGCCAGCAGTGTGAGGCAGGGGAGGAATAATGAAAAACTGTTTTTT.

The rearrangement joins TRBV20-1 to TRBJ1-1, with D unclear. Per the germline V gene, CDR1 is DFQATT and CDR2 is SNEGSKA (reference sequence). Trimming pared 5 bases from V and 1 base from J, leaving 8 bases between. The CDR3 is made up of 12 amino acids. Here the CDR3 reads CSAGGRNTEAFF. The CDR3 nucleotides are TGCAGTGCTGGTGGGCGGAACACTGAAGCTTTCTTT.

This clonotype was seen ten or more times. V usage is TRBV6-2 or TRBV6-3 and J usage is TRBJ1-1; D is perhaps TRBD1 (6 bases). Trimming left V 11 bases short and J 0 bases short, with 16 bases between. Germline values: CDR1 MNHEY, CDR2 SVGEGT. There are 14 residues in the CDR3. CDR3 nucleotide sequence: TGTGCCGGGCGGAGGGGGGCCCTGAACACTGAAGCTTTCTTT. This translates into CAGRRGALNTEAFF.

This clonotype was seen only once. V gene TRBV28 combines with J gene TRBJ1-4; 10 nucleotides align to TRBD1. J was trimmed by 5 bases and V by 6 bases; bases with no gene match: 6. The CDR3 runs 15 residues. Germline V gene lookup returns CDR1 MDHEN and CDR2 SYDVKM. The CDR3 loop is CASSSPGQGNEKLFF. The CDR3 nucleotides read TGTGCCAGCAGCAGTCCGGGACAGGGGAATGAAAAACTGTTTTTT. The full variable domain, its missing parts supplied by reference TRBV28 and TRBJ1-4, is DVKVTQSSRYLVKRTGEKVFLECVQDMDHENMFWYRQDPGLGLRLIYFSYDVKMKEKGDIPEGYSVSREKKERFSLILESASTNQTSMYLCASSSPGQGNEKLFFGSGTQLSVL.

Turning to this clonotype: Possible read error: a much larger clone is one base away. The genes are TRBV12-3 or TRBV12-4 and TRBJ2-1; D tentatively fits TRBD1 or TRBD2 (5 bases each). The CDR3 length is 15 residues. The CDR3 reads CVSKQVGPAYNEQFF. The CDR3 DNA sequence: TGTGTCAGCAAACAGGTGGGACCCGCCTACAATGAGCAGTTCTTC.

This chain connects TRBV11-3 to TRBJ2-1, with 10 bases that match TRBD2. With 3 bases clipped from V and 0 bases from J, the junction kept 8 bases outside the gene matches. The CDR3 has 18 amino acids. Germline loops: CDR1 SGHNT, CDR2 YENEEA. The CDR3 is CASSFGLAVGYSYNEQFF. The CDR3 DNA reads as TGTGCCAGCAGCTTCGGACTAGCGGTCGGGTACTCCTACAATGAGCAGTTCTTC. The entire variable domain, with the rest obtained from reference TRBV11-3 and TRBJ2-1, is as follows: EAGVVQSPRYKIIEKKQPVAFWCNPISGHNTLYWYLQNLGQGPELLIRYENEEAVDDSQLPKDRFSAERLKGVDSTLKIQPAELGDSAVYLCASSFGLAVGYSYNEQFFGPGTRLTVL.

V gene TRBV7-9 combines with J gene TRBJ2-7, with 7 bases that match TRBD2. The V and J ends lost 4 bases and 3 bases, in that order; junction bases with no gene match: 9. The germline gives CDR1 SEHNR, CDR2 FQNEAQ (reference sequence). The CDR3 spans 15 residues. This chain's CDR3 is CASSSAGLRGYEQYF. CDR3 DNA: TGTGCCAGCAGCTCCGCGGGACTAAGGGGCTACGAGCAGTACTTC. The variable domain in full, with the rest retrieved from reference TRBV7-9 and TRBJ2-7, is DTGVSQNPRHKITKRGQNVTFRCDPISEHNRLYWYRQTLGQGPEFLTYFQNEAQLEKSRLLSDRFSAERPKGSFSTLEIQRTEQGDSAMYLCASSSAGLRGYEQYFGPGTRLTVT.

This clonotype was recorded many times. The chain carries TRBV20-1 and TRBJ2-2, with 9 bases that match TRBD1. Trimming at V came to 4 bases and at J to 7 bases, leaving 4 bases not matched to a gene. CDR3 size: 13 residues. CDR1 is DFQATT, CDR2 SNEGSKA, per germline (reference sequence). CDR3 sequence (DNA): TGCAGTGCTACGGGGACAGGGATCGGGGAGCTGTTTTTT. Encoded protein: CSATGTGIGELFF.

This clonotype was counted many times. The V call is TRBV18, the J call TRBJ1-4; weak D call: TRBD1 (5 bases). The V and J ends lost 6 bases and 6 bases respectively, with 11 bases between them. The CDR3 is made up of 13 amino acids. The germline gives CDR1 KGHSH, CDR2 LQKENI. The CDR3 coding sequence is TGTGCCAGCTCGGCCGGGACGGATGAAAAACTGTTTTTT. Translation: CASSAGTDEKLFF.

This clonotype has just a few counts. The V and J genes are TRBV19 and TRBJ1-2, with 7 bases fitting TRBD1. The germline V gene has CDR1 LNHDA and CDR2 SQIVND (reference sequence). V was pared by 4 bases and J by 3 bases, with 5 bases of the junction left unmatched. CDR3 length equals 14 residues. The CDR3 protein is CASSKTGYDYGYTF. DNA of the CDR3: TGTGCCAGTAGTAAGACAGGGTATGACTATGGCTACACCTTC.

This sequence joins TRBV6-6 and TRBJ1-4, with TRBD1 as a possible D gene (5 bases). Trimming shortened V by 2 bases and J by 10 bases, and 17 bases separated the two germline ends. The CDR3 has 15 amino acids. CDR1 and CDR2 from the germline V gene are MNHNY and SVGAGI (reference sequence). CDR3 sequence: CASSYEAAGGGKLFF. Here the CDR3 DNA reads TGTGCCAGCAGTTACGAGGCGGCGGGTGGGGGAAAACTGTTTTTT.

This clonotype was observed a few times. The rearrangement links TRBV7-8 to TRBJ2-7, with a weak D call TRBD2 (6 bases). CDR1 SGHVS and CDR2 FQNEAQ come from the germline V gene. The CDR3 length is 14 residues. Trimming removed 2 bases from V and 2 bases from J, with 10 bases in between. The CDR3 spells CASSLQRRAYEQYF. The CDR3 nucleotides are TGTGCCAGCAGCTTACAGCGGAGGGCCTACGAGCAGTACTTC.

The chain is built from TRBV6-1 and TRBJ2-7, with 7 bases lining up with TRBD1. Germline loops: CDR1 MNHNS, CDR2 SASEGT. This CDR3 is built from 14 residues. V was clipped by 7 bases and J by 3 bases; unmatched bases: 9. The CDR3 DNA sequence: TGTGCCAGCACTCGTGGCCAGGGGGTCTACGAGCAGTACTTC. Amino acids: CASTRGQGVYEQYF.

The chain carries TRBV4-2 and TRBJ1-5; a possible D gene is TRBD1 (6 bases). The germline V gene encodes CDR1 LGHNA and CDR2 YNFKEQ. CDR3 length: 15 residues. V dropped 1 base and J dropped 4 bases, with 11 bases sitting between them. The CDR3 DNA follows: TGTGCCAGCAGCCAAGTTGGACAGATAAATCAGCCCCAGCATTTT. It encodes CASSQVGQINQPQHF.

This clonotype was counted many times. This chain joins TRBV30 and TRBJ2-7, with 7 positions matching TRBD2. V lost 0 bases, J lost 3 bases, and 2 bases stayed unmatched. Germline CDR1 reads GTSNPN; CDR2 reads SVGIG (reference sequence). This CDR3 spans 13 amino acids. As DNA, the CDR3 is TGTGCCTGGAGTGTAGCGGGGTTCTACGAGCAGTACTTC. Translation: CAWSVAGFYEQYF. Full variable domain (remainder filled in from reference TRBV30 and TRBJ2-7): SQTIHQWPATLVQPVGSPLSLECTVEGTSNPNLYWYRQAAGRGLQLLFYSVGIGQISSEVPQNLSASRPQDRQFILSSKKLLLSDSGFYLCAWSVAGFYEQYFGPGTRLTVT.

The genes are TRBV28 and TRBJ2-4; no clear D gene. The CDR3 sequence is 19 residues long. Germline values: CDR1 MDHEN, CDR2 SYDVKM. V lost 2 bases and J 0 bases, leaving 20 bases between the germline ends. CDR3 DNA sequence: TGTGCCAGCAGTTTAAGTAGGATCCAGAGCACACTAGCCAAAAACATTCAGTACTTC. Translation gives CASSLSRIQSTLAKNIQYF.

The chain employs TRBV20-1 and TRBJ2-5, with 12 nucleotides matching TRBD2. V gave up 5 bases and J gave up 2 bases; unmatched junction bases: 3. Germline V gives CDR1 DFQATT, CDR2 SNEGSKA (reference sequence). The CDR3 consists of 14 residues. The CDR3 loop is CSALAGGPQETQYF. The CDR3 coding sequence is TGCAGTGCTCTAGCGGGAGGGCCTCAAGAGACCCAGTACTTC.